This is a list of T cell receptor beta chains from one sample in a study of patients and donors after allogeneic stem cell transplantation. TCRdb ran MiXCR on the RT-PCR reads and lists one entry per CDR3 protein. The sample lists roughly 960,000 distinct CDR3 sequences, under 20% seen once, with around 6% in the top ten. What was sequenced was blood, either unsorted or a sorted T cell fraction (not recorded which). The source is a human donor who was either an allogeneic HSCT recipient or a stem cell or donor lymphocyte infusion donor (not recorded which). It is not recorded whose cells these are; they may come from a transplant donor. The CDR3 runs from the conserved cysteine through the conserved F or W. D genes are given only for firm matches. The size entry is marked missing in some rows and otherwise reads once, few, many or a size class.

d_call	v_call	cdr3_length	j_call	clone_size	cdr3_aa	cdr3_nt
NA	TRBV12-3/TRBV12-4	16	TRBJ1-3	few	CASSSPDWSSGNTIYF	TGTGCCAGCAGTTCCCCTGACTGGAGCTCTGGAAACACCATATATTTT
TRBD2	TRBV20-1	15	TRBJ2-3	many	CSPSDPGGPSDTQYF	TGCAGTCCTTCAGACCCGGGAGGGCCATCTGATACGCAGTATTTT
NA	TRBV2	17	TRBJ1-2	few	CASSDVVYGQGDYGYTF	TGTGCCAGCAGTGACGTCGTTTATGGGCAGGGTGACTATGGCTACACCTTC
TRBD1	TRBV7-9	15	TRBJ1-1	NA	CASSSGTGWRTEAFF	TGTGCCAGCAGCTCCGGGACAGGGTGGCGCACTGAAGCTTTCTTT
NA	TRBV9	13	TRBJ1-6	NA	CASSFGPNSPLHF	TGTGCCAGCAGCTTCGGTCCGAATTCACCCCTCCACTTT
NA	TRBV20-1	14	TRBJ2-3	NA	CSARRDGGRDTQYF	TGCAGTGCTCGACGGGACGGAGGAAGAGATACGCAGTATTTT
TRBD2	TRBV5-1	16	TRBJ2-2	NA	CASSSLAGGSPGELFF	TGCGCCAGCAGTTCTTTAGCGGGAGGGTCCCCCGGGGAGCTGTTTTTT
NA	TRBV5-5	12	TRBJ2-2	few	CASSLGIGELFF	TGTGCCAGCAGCTTAGGGATCGGGGAGCTGTTTTTT
NA	TRBV5-5	15	TRBJ1-6	NA	CASSLLDNDNSPLHF	TGTGCCAGCAGCTTGTTGGACAACGATAATTCACCCCTCCACTTT
NA	TRBV12-3/TRBV12-4	15	TRBJ1-5	few	CASSLRTPGNQPQHF	TGTGCCAGCAGTTTAAGGACCCCAGGGAATCAGCCCCAGCATTTT
NA	TRBV4-1	14	TRBJ2-7	few	CASSQNKNSYEQYF	TGCGCCAGCAGCCAGAATAAGAACTCCTACGAGCAGTACTTC
TRBD1	TRBV6-2/TRBV6-3	16	TRBJ1-1	NA	CASSSGGQGSSTEAFF	TGTGCCAGCAGTTCGGGGGGACAGGGGTCAAGCACTGAAGCTTTCTTT
NA	TRBV11-2	13	TRBJ1-1	few	CASRQGTRTEAFF	TGTGCCAGCAGGCAGGGAACTCGGACTGAAGCTTTCTTT
NA	TRBV7-2	15	TRBJ2-1	many	CASSPLTSSYNEQFF	TGTGCCAGCAGCCCTCTCACTAGCTCCTACAATGAGCAGTTCTTC
NA	TRBV4-1	16	TRBJ1-6	NA	CASSQVSGRFDSPLHF	TGCGCCAGCAGCCAAGTGTCAGGGCGGTTTGATTCACCCCTCCACTTT
NA	TRBV30	11	TRBJ1-2	few	CAWSGAFGYTF	TGTGCCTGGAGTGGAGCGTTTGGCTACACCTTC
NA	TRBV4-1	15	TRBJ1-1	NA	CASSQDRGADTEAFF	TGCGCCAGCAGCCAAGATAGGGGTGCGGACACTGAAGCTTTCTTT
TRBD2	TRBV12-3/TRBV12-4	17	TRBJ2-3	NA	CASSRLAGRVGSDTQYF	TGTGCCAGCAGTCGGCTAGCGGGAAGGGTGGGTTCGGATACGCAGTATTTT
NA	TRBV11-2	16	TRBJ2-2	few	CASSRGTKPNTGELFF	TGTGCCAGCAGCCGAGGGACAAAACCCAACACCGGGGAGCTGTTTTTT
TRBD2	TRBV12-3/TRBV12-4	17	TRBJ2-7	many	CASRSLFAGDSLVEQYF	TGTGCCAGCAGGAGTCTCTTTGCGGGAGACTCTCTCGTCGAGCAGTACTTC
NA	TRBV2	17	TRBJ2-5	NA	CASSQTPPAGRLATQYF	TGTGCCAGCAGCCAAACCCCTCCTGCAGGGCGTCTTGCGACCCAGTACTTC
NA	TRBV29-1	13	TRBJ1-1	few	CSVVRRLNTEAFF	TGCAGCGTTGTAAGACGGCTGAACACTGAAGCTTTCTTT
TRBD2	TRBV3-1	16	TRBJ2-1	NA	CASSLTGGVRDNEQFF	TGTGCCAGCAGCCTAACTGGGGGGGTAAGGGACAATGAGCAGTTCTTC
TRBD1	TRBV4-3	14	TRBJ1-5	NA	CASSQVQGHQPQHF	TGCGCCAGCAGCCAAGTACAGGGGCATCAGCCCCAGCATTTT
NA	TRBV19	14	TRBJ2-1	NA	CASKDSSGWDEQFF	TGTGCCAGTAAGGACTCCTCCGGGTGGGATGAGCAGTTCTTC
NA	TRBV12-3/TRBV12-4	14	TRBJ2-4	NA	CASRTTGQKNIQYF	TGTGCCAGCAGAACCACCGGACAGAAAAACATTCAGTACTTC
NA	TRBV7-7	13	TRBJ2-1	few	CASSATRGNEQFF	TGTGCTAGCAGCGCTACACGGGGCAATGAGCAGTTCTTC
TRBD1	TRBV12-3/TRBV12-4	12	TRBJ1-1	NA	CASSSTGGEAFF	TGTGCCAGCAGTTCGACAGGGGGCGAAGCTTTCTTT
NA	TRBV12-3/TRBV12-4	13	TRBJ1-2	NA	CASSLEPPYGYTF	TGTGCCAGCAGTTTAGAACCTCCTTATGGCTACACCTTC
TRBD2	TRBV4-1	16	TRBJ2-3	few	CASSQGLAGFTDTQYF	TGCGCCAGCAGCCAAGGTCTAGCGGGTTTCACAGATACGCAGTATTTT
NA	TRBV7-8	12	TRBJ2-1	NA	CASSRIDNEQFF	TGTGCCAGCAGCCGAATCGACAATGAGCAGTTCTTC
NA	TRBV2	13	TRBJ2-7	few	CASSEARTHEQYF	TGTGCCAGCAGTGAGGCCAGAACCCACGAGCAGTACTTC
TRBD2	TRBV20-1	16	TRBJ2-5	few	CSARGSGRGNQETQYF	TGCAGTGCTAGGGGAAGCGGGAGGGGAAATCAAGAGACCCAGTACTTC
NA	TRBV18	14	TRBJ1-6	NA	CASRTGFAGSPLHF	TGTGCCAGCCGGACGGGTTTCGCGGGCTCACCCCTCCACTTT
NA	TRBV12-3/TRBV12-4	15	TRBJ1-2	many	CASSSDGTWGYGYTF	TGTGCCAGCAGTTCGGACGGGACCTGGGGCTATGGCTACACCTTC
NA	TRBV20-1	14	TRBJ1-2	few	CSAHKGKSDYGYTF	TGCAGTGCCCACAAAGGGAAATCAGACTATGGCTACACCTTC
NA	TRBV6-5	15	TRBJ1-1	NA	CASSSYGRANTEAFF	TGTGCCAGCAGTTCCTACGGACGGGCGAACACTGAAGCTTTCTTT
NA	TRBV6-2/TRBV6-3	18	TRBJ2-7	few	CASSYSVFRGGTSYEQYF	TGTGCCAGCAGTTACTCAGTTTTCAGGGGGGGAACGTCCTACGAGCAGTACTTC
NA	TRBV6-1	13	TRBJ2-5	NA	CASSRAPAETQYF	TGTGCCAGCAGCCGGGCCCCCGCGGAGACCCAGTACTTC
TRBD2	TRBV2	16	TRBJ2-1	few	CASNPPSGSSYNEQFF	TGTGCCAGCAATCCACCTAGCGGCAGCTCCTACAATGAGCAGTTCTTC
NA	TRBV19	13	TRBJ2-1	NA	CASYHKGGVGQFF	TGTGCCTCCTATCATAAAGGGGGGGTGGGGCAGTTCTTC
NA	TRBV4-1	15	TRBJ1-1	NA	CASSQSDGGMAEAFF	TGCGCCAGCAGCCAATCTGACGGAGGGATGGCTGAAGCTTTCTTT
NA	TRBV4-3	15	TRBJ1-6	few	CASSQIRTRDSPLHF	TGCGCCAGCAGCCAGATCCGGACGCGAGATTCACCCCTCCACTTT
NA	TRBV28	12	TRBJ2-6	few	CATTTGANVLTF	TGTGCCACCACTACTGGGGCCAACGTCCTGACTTTC
TRBD1	TRBV7-9	15	TRBJ2-3	few	CASSPRGTGADTQYF	TGTGCCAGCAGCCCTCGGGGGACAGGGGCAGATACGCAGTATTTT
NA	TRBV12-3/TRBV12-4	14	TRBJ2-5	few	CASRKGQIQETQYF	TGTGCCAGCAGGAAAGGACAGATCCAGGAGACCCAGTACTTC
TRBD1	TRBV12-3/TRBV12-4	14	TRBJ1-5	NA	CASSFQGADQPQHF	TGTGCCAGCAGTTTTCAGGGGGCCGATCAGCCCCAGCATTTT
NA	TRBV20-1	13	TRBJ2-2	NA	CSAPGQNTGELFF	TGCAGTGCCCCGGGACAGAACACCGGGGAGCTGTTTTTT
NA	TRBV25-1	12	TRBJ2-5	NA	CASSDAGETQYF	TGTGCCAGCAGTGATGCAGGCGAGACCCAGTACTTC
TRBD2	TRBV20-1	16	TRBJ2-1	NA	CSAREGGTSGRQEQFF	TGCAGTGCTAGAGAGGGGGGGACTAGCGGGAGACAGGAGCAGTTCTTC
TRBD2	TRBV3-1	15	TRBJ2-3	NA	CASSQDSRLAGTQYF	TGTGCCAGCAGCCAAGATAGTCGACTAGCGGGTACGCAGTATTTT
NA	TRBV7-8	16	TRBJ2-5	few	CASSLAAPGGRETQYF	TGTGCCAGCAGCTTAGCAGCCCCCGGAGGGAGGGAGACCCAGTACTTC
NA	TRBV30	14	TRBJ1-2	NA	CAWSVRRGGSGYTF	TGTGCCTGGAGTGTACGCCGGGGGGGCTCTGGCTACACCTTC